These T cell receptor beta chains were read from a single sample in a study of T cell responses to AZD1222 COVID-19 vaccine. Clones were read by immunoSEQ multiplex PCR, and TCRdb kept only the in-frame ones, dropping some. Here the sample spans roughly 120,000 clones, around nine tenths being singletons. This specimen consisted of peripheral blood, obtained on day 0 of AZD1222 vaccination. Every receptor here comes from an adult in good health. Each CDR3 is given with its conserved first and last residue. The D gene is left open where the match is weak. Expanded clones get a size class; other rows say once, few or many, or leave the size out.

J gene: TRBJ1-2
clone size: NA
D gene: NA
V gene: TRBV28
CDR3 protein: CASSLVGGGHNYGYTF
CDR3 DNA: TGTGCCAGCAGTTTGGTGGGCGGCGGACATAACTATGGCTACACCTTC

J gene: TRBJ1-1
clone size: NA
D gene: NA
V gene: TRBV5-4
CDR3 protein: CASSLDRVEAFF
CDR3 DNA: TGTGCCAGCAGCTTGGATCGGGTTGAAGCTTTCTTT

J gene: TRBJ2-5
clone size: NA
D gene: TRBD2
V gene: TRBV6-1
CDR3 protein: CASSEEALAGVRETQYF
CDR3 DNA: TGTGCCAGCAGTGAAGAGGCCCTAGCGGGCGTGAGGGAGACCCAGTACTTC

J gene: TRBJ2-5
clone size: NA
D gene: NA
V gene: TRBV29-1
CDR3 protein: CSAKPGRETQYF
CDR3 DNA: TGCAGCGCCAAACCCGGTAGAGAGACCCAGTACTTC

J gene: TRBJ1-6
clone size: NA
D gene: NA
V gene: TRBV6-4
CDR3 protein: CASSDSQGRTLHF
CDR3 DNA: TGTGCCAGCAGTGACTCACAGGGTCGGACCCTCCACTTT

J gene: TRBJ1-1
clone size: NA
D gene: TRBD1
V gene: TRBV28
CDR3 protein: CASSFRDRANTEAFF
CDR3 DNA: TGTGCCAGCAGTTTCCGGGACAGGGCGAACACTGAAGCTTTCTTT

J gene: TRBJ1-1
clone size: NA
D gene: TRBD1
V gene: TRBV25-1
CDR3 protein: CASNRQGVHTEAFF
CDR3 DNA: TGTGCCAGCAACCGACAGGGGGTGCACACTGAAGCTTTCTTT

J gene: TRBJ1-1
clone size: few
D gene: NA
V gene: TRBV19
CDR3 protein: CASSTLQAFMNTEAFF
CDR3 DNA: TGTGCCAGTAGTACCCTCCAGGCGTTCATGAACACTGAAGCTTTCTTT

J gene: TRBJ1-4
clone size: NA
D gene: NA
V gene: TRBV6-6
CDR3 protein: CASSYSIGLEKLFF
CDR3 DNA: TGTGCCAGCAGTTACTCTATAGGGCTTGAAAAACTGTTTTTT

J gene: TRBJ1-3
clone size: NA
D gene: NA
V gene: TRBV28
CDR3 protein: CASSFGRVVENTIYF
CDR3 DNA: TGTGCCAGCAGTTTCGGGAGGGTGGTGGAAAACACCATATATTTT

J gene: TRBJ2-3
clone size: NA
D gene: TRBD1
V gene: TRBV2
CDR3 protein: CASSDRGDTQYF
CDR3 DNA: TGTGCCAGCAGTGACAGGGGGGATACGCAGTATTTT

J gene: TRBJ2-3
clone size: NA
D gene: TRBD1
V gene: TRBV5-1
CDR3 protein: CASSLAGTGGRDTQYF
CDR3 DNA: TGCGCCAGCAGCTTGGCCGGGACAGGGGGCAGAGATACGCAGTATTTT

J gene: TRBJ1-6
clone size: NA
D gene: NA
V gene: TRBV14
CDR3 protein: CASSQGGTSVGNSPLHF
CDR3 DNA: TGTGCCAGCAGCCAAGGGGGGACCTCAGTCGGAAATTCACCCCTCCACTTT

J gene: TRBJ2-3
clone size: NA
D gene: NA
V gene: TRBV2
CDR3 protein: CASSETTLSTDTQYF
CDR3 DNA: TGTGCCAGCAGTGAAACCACACTTAGCACAGATACGCAGTATTTT

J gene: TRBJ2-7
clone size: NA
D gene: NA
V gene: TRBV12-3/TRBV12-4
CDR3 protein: CASSSALYEQYF
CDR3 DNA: TGTGCCAGCAGTTCGGCTCTCTACGAGCAGTACTTC

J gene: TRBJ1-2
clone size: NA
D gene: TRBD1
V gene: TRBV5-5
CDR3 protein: CASSLGQGFGYTF
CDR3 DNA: TGTGCCAGCAGCTTGGGACAGGGCTTTGGCTACACCTTC

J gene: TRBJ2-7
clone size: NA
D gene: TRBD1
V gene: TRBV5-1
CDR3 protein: CASSSNGQGALNEQYF
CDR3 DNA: TGCGCCAGCAGCTCAAACGGACAGGGGGCCCTAAACGAGCAGTACTTC

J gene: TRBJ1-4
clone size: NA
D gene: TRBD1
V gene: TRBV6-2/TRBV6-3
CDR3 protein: CASSEPGGREKLFF
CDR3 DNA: TGTGCCAGCAGCGAACCAGGGGGAAGAGAAAAACTGTTTTTT

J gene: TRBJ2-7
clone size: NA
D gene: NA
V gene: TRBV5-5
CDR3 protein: CASRHQPGAYEQYF
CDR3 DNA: TGTGCCAGCAGGCACCAACCGGGGGCCTACGAGCAGTACTTC

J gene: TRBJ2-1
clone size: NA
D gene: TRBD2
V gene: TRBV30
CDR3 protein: CAWSSGRGNEQFF
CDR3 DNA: TGTGCCTGGAGCAGCGGGAGGGGTAATGAGCAGTTCTTC

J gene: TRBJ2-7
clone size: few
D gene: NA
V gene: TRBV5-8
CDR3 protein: CASSLGAGAGAYEQYF
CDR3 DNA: TGTGCCAGCAGCTTGGGGGCCGGAGCAGGAGCCTACGAGCAGTACTTC

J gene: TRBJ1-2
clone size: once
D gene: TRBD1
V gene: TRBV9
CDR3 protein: CASSALTGGWGANYGYTF
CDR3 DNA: TGTGCCAGCAGCGCCTTGACAGGGGGCTGGGGTGCTAACTATGGCTACACCTTC

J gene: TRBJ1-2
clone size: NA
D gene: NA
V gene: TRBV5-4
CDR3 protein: CASRDSGVPRTYGYTF
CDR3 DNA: TGTGCCAGCAGAGATTCAGGGGTCCCCCGGACATATGGCTACACCTTC

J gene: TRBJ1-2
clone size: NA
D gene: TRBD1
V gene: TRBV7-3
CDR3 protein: CASSRTGELGGYTF
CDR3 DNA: TGTGCCAGCAGTCGGACAGGGGAATTAGGAGGCTACACCTTC

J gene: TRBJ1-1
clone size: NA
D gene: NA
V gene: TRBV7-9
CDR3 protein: CASSSTGRNTEAFF
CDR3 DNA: TGTGCCAGCAGCTCCACAGGTAGAAACACTGAAGCTTTCTTT

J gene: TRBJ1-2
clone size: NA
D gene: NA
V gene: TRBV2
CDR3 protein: CASSVGDTGSNYGYTF
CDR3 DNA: TGTGCCAGCAGTGTGGGGGATACAGGGTCCAACTATGGCTACACCTTC